This T cell receptor beta chain was captured in a study of cytomegalovirus exposure and HLA in healthy donors. Whole-study context: Earlier results showed roughly 120 million unique TCR beta sequences derived from approximately 170 million T cells.

The PCR used 60 Vbeta and 13 Jbeta primers. Libraries were prepared by immunoSEQ multiplex PCR; TCRdb keeps only in-frame clonotypes and omits some of them. The data contain approximately 220,000 clones, about 74% of them singletons. A single count supports this clone. What it binds is unknown. Whole-study results and caveats: Generally TCR sequences proved uncommon, though certain public TCRs appeared in numerous donors. Compared with the roughly 700-donor mean, an Asian-associated ancestry cluster reportedly had fewer N-insertions, according to a later analysis.

Germline V lookup: CDR1 LNHDA, CDR2 SQIVND (reference sequence). Deletions cut 5 bases from V and 0 bases from J, with 15 bases between. The CDR3 has 16 amino acids. The chain recombines TRBV19 with TRBJ2-3; perhaps TRBD2 as D (7 bases). This clonotype was sampled from a woman aged 25 to 39 in good health and CMV-seronegative. The sequenced sample was PBMCs. The CDR3 spells CASSWGLADSTDTQYF. The DNA of the CDR3 is TGTGCCAGTAGTTGGGGGCTAGCGGACAGCACAGATACGCAGTATTTT.